These 27 T cell receptor beta chains share one sample of origin, sequenced in a study of CD8 T cells in ankylosing spondylitis. Study outcomes and limitations: Characteristic, it appeared, of ankylosing spondylitis blood was a TCR beta motif of about eight highly homologous variants.

These receptors have no known antigen. TCRdb independently ran MiXCR on the 5' RACE reads; one entry per CDR3 protein. The table lists roughly 370,000 distinct CDR3 sequences, approximately 20% of them singletons. Sequenced input: blood, either unsorted or a sorted T cell fraction (not recorded which). The receptors originated from a male donor with ankylosing spondylitis.

The V gene is TRBV18, the J gene TRBJ2-1; possible D gene TRBD1, 6 bases. The V end was cut by 5 bases, the J end by 4 bases, with 21 bases between. The germline CDR1 and CDR2 sequences are KGHSH and LQKENI. The CDR3 is made up of 17 amino acids. CDR3 nucleotide sequence: TGTGCCAGCTCAGCCACGGGCTCTCCCCAGGGGTACAATGAGCAGTTCTTC. This sequence encodes CASSATGSPQGYNEQFF.

This chain links TRBV20-1 with TRBJ1-1; unclear D gene. This CDR3 has 11 amino acids. Germline CDR1 reads DFQATT; CDR2 reads SNEGSKA (reference sequence). V dropped 4 bases and J dropped 8 bases, with 11 bases sitting between them. The CDR3 DNA sequence: TGCAGTGCTACACCATGGGAGGAAGCTTTCTTT. Protein: CSATPWEEAFF.

The chain recombines TRBV5-1 with TRBJ2-7, with D possibly TRBD2 on 5 matching bases. The CDR3 sequence is 16 residues long. Per the germline V gene, CDR1 is SGHRS and CDR2 is YFSETQ. Deletions cut 0 bases from V and 7 bases from J, with 20 bases between. The CDR3, as DNA: TGCGCCAGCAGCTTGGTTACGGGAACGTACTTCGTGGAGCAGTACTTC. Protein: CASSLVTGTYFVEQYF.

This clonotype was seen many times. V and J are TRBV4-1 and TRBJ2-5, with 9 bases that match TRBD2. This CDR3 is 17 amino acids long. J gave up 4 bases and V 5 bases, and 14 bases lay outside the gene matches. Germline V gene sequence: CDR1 MGHRA, CDR2 YSYEKL. Written as DNA, the CDR3 is TGCGCCAGCAGCTACACCCTTGGGCGGGAGGGCCGAGAGACCCAGTACTTC. It is translated as CASSYTLGREGRETQYF.

The chain recombines TRBV29-1 with TRBJ1-5, with 11 bases lining up with TRBD1. Germline V gene data show CDR1 as SQVTM and CDR2 as ANQGSEA. Trimming at V came to 6 bases and at J to 6 bases, leaving 7 bases not matched to a gene. This CDR3 is built from 14 residues. CDR3 in amino acids: CSVEGQGVGQPQHF. In nucleotides, the CDR3 is TGCAGCGTGGAGGGACAGGGGGTTGGTCAGCCCCAGCATTTT.

The rearrangement joins TRBV3-1 to TRBJ2-7; the D gene is possibly TRBD1 (5 bases). The CDR3 has 14 amino acids. Per germline, CDR1 LGHDT and CDR2 YNNKEL (reference sequence). Trimming left V 3 bases short and J 1 base short, with 10 bases between. The CDR3 here is CASSHNPGSYEQYF. Written as DNA, the CDR3 is TGTGCCAGCAGCCATAATCCAGGGTCCTACGAGCAGTACTTC.

Many counts were recorded for this clonotype. The V call is TRBV5-1, the J call TRBJ2-3; no clear D gene. Trimming removed 0 bases at V and 4 bases at J, with 12 bases between. The CDR3 is 15 amino acids. Germline values: CDR1 SGHRS, CDR2 YFSETQ. CDR3 nucleotides: TGCGCCAGCAGCTTGGTGGAGCCTCTTCCAGATACGCAGTATTTT. Translation: CASSLVEPLPDTQYF.

DNA of the CDR3: TGTGCCAGCACCAGGGACAGGGGGCCCCACATCCACGAGCAGTACTTC. As protein: CASTRDRGPHIHEQYF. V usage is TRBV2 and J usage is TRBJ2-7; 12 bases match TRBD1. The CDR3 sequence is 16 residues long. Germline V CDR1 and CDR2: SNHLY, FYNNEI. V trimming: 7 bases; J trimming: 5 bases; junction bases outside the gene matches: 12.

This clonotype was seen a few times. This chain links TRBV25-1 with TRBJ2-7; 8 positions match TRBD2. Looked up from germline, CDR1 is MGHDK and CDR2 is SYGVNS. This CDR3 contains 14 residues. Trimming took 0 bases from V and 3 from J; bases not matched to a gene: 1. CDR3: CASSEYGTSYEQYF. CDR3 nucleotide sequence: TGTGCCAGCAGTGAATATGGGACTAGCTACGAGCAGTACTTC.

This sequence joins TRBV20-1 and TRBJ2-1; 12 nucleotides match TRBD2. The length of the CDR3 is 15 residues. From germline, CDR1 is DFQATT and CDR2 SNEGSKA (reference sequence). The trim removed 5 bases at V and 3 bases at J, leaving 5 bases unmatched. Written as DNA, the CDR3 is TGCAGTGCTGCCCAGACTAGCGGGAGCTACAATGAGCAGTTCTTC. Translation gives CSAAQTSGSYNEQFF.

This clonotype was recorded a few times. The chain combines TRBV12-3 or TRBV12-4 with TRBJ1-1; D perhaps matches TRBD1 (5 bases). CDR3 length: 13 amino acids. Trimming stripped 4 bases from V and 4 bases from J, with 10 bases between. CDR3 loop: CASSSRVGTEAFF. The CDR3 DNA sequence: TGTGCCAGCAGTTCCAGGGTCGGCACTGAAGCTTTCTTT.

The genes are TRBV7-3 and TRBJ2-3; unclear D gene. The CDR3 has 14 residues. The V gene lost 5 bases and the J gene lost 2 bases, with 11 bases spanning the gap. The V gene's germline CDR1 is SGHTA and CDR2 FQGTGA. CDR3 loop: CASSPSGATDTQYF. For the CDR3, the DNA is TGTGCCAGCAGCCCCTCGGGCGCCACAGATACGCAGTATTTT.

V usage is TRBV15 and J usage is TRBJ2-1; possibly TRBD2 for D (5 bases). Between the trimmed V and J ends, which lost 1 base and 0 bases, there was a span of 16 bases. Germline loops: CDR1 LNHNV, CDR2 YYDKDF (reference sequence). The CDR3 sequence is 18 residues long. The CDR3 spells CATSRGGFSTSSYNEQFF. The CDR3 coding sequence is TGTGCCACCAGCAGAGGTGGGTTTAGCACTAGCTCCTACAATGAGCAGTTCTTC.

The rearrangement links TRBV28 to TRBJ1-2; 10 bases match TRBD1. Per the germline V gene, CDR1 is MDHEN and CDR2 is SYDVKM. There are 15 residues in the CDR3. V trimming: 5 bases; J trimming: 8 bases; junction bases outside the gene matches: 11. The CDR3 nucleotides read TGTGCCAGCAGTCTAAGACAGGGGGCGCTCGGGGGCTACACCTTC. Its protein is CASSLRQGALGGYTF.

The V and J genes are TRBV10-3 and TRBJ2-5; 7 nucleotides align to TRBD1. J lost 5 bases, V lost 0 bases, and 9 bases had no gene match. Germline values: CDR1 ENHRY, CDR2 SYGVKD. The CDR3 is made up of 16 amino acids. The CDR3 coding sequence is TGTGCCATCAGTGAGTCCCCGGACAGGCTGGAGGAGACCCAGTACTTC. This sequence encodes CAISESPDRLEETQYF.

This rearrangement joins TRBV11-2 to TRBJ2-1; TRBD1 matches at 9 bases. Germline trimming cut 5 bases from V and 8 bases from J; bases unmatched to any gene: 10. This CDR3 is built from 15 residues. In germline, CDR1 is SGHAT, CDR2 FQNNGV. This CDR3 reads CASSDHRGLGYEQFF. The DNA of the CDR3 is TGTGCCAGCAGCGACCACAGGGGGCTCGGGTATGAGCAGTTCTTC.

V gene TRBV4-2 combines with J gene TRBJ2-1, with unresolved D. The V end lost 4 bases, the J end lost 0 bases, and 13 bases lay between the germline ends. The germline V gene has CDR1 LGHNA and CDR2 YNFKEQ. The CDR3 totals 16 residues. CDR3: CASSLTRLSSYNEQFF. The CDR3, as DNA: TGTGCCAGCAGCCTAACCCGACTGAGCTCCTACAATGAGCAGTTCTTC.

This clonotype was counted only a few times. The chain recombines TRBV3-1 with TRBJ1-5, with D perhaps TRBD1 (5 bases). The germline V gene encodes CDR1 LGHDT and CDR2 YNNKEL (reference sequence). V gave up 0 bases and J gave up 6 bases, with 12 bases separating them. The CDR3 totals 15 residues. CDR3 DNA sequence: TGTGCCAGCAGCCAAGACCCGCCGGGGGTTCAGCCCCAGCATTTT. Translating it yields CASSQDPPGVQPQHF.

The CDR3 spells CSARAGTGNYGYTF. DNA of the CDR3: TGCAGTGCTAGAGCTGGGACCGGTAACTATGGCTACACCTTC. V gene TRBV20-1 combines with J gene TRBJ1-2, with D perhaps matching TRBD1 (5 bases). CDR3 length equals 14 residues. Germline CDR1 reads DFQATT; CDR2 reads SNEGSKA (reference sequence). The ends were cut back, 1 base at V and 1 base at J, with 10 bases in the middle.

This chain links TRBV14 with TRBJ2-7; a possible D gene is TRBD2 (6 bases). The V end lost 1 base, the J end lost 6 bases, and 10 bases lay between the germline ends. Looked up from germline, CDR1 is SGHDN and CDR2 is FVKESK. The CDR3 spans 13 residues. The CDR3 is CASSQGRASEQYF. The CDR3 DNA reads as TGTGCCAGCAGCCAAGGGAGGGCGAGCGAGCAGTACTTC.

This sequence joins TRBV3-1 and TRBJ2-7; D is perhaps TRBD2 (5 bases). Trimming took 1 base from V and 1 from J, leaving 11 bases between them. This CDR3 is 15 amino acids long. Germline CDR1 LGHDT, CDR2 YNNKEL (reference sequence). CDR3 sequence reads: CASSQGPSLSYEQYF. The CDR3 DNA sequence: TGTGCCAGCAGCCAAGGCCCTAGCCTTTCCTACGAGCAGTACTTC.

V gene TRBV7-9 combines with J gene TRBJ2-5; 10 nucleotides agree with TRBD2. Germline V gene lookup returns CDR1 SEHNR and CDR2 FQNEAQ (reference sequence). Trimming cost V 7 bases and J 1 base; bases outside gene matches: 12. The CDR3 sequence is 17 residues long. In DNA form, the CDR3 reads TGTGCCAGCATAAAGCCCCCCAGGACTAGCGGCCAAGAGACCCAGTACTTC. Translation: CASIKPPRTSGQETQYF.

This clonotype was counted between two and nine times. V and J are TRBV11-1 and TRBJ2-3, with D maybe TRBD2 (5 bases). The CDR3 runs to 19 residues. Trimming pared 5 bases from V and 5 bases from J, leaving 29 bases between. Germline V lookup: CDR1 SGHAT, CDR2 FQDESV (reference sequence). The CDR3 loop reads CASSPGLAQRRARGDTQYF. As DNA, the CDR3 is TGTGCCAGCAGCCCCGGGTTGGCACAGAGGCGGGCACGTGGAGATACGCAGTATTTT.

This chain joins TRBV20-1 and TRBJ2-3; TRBD2 matches 8 bases. The CDR3 is made up of 14 amino acids. Per the germline V gene, CDR1 is DFQATT and CDR2 is SNEGSKA (reference sequence). J was trimmed by 4 bases and V by 7 bases; bases with no gene match: 10. This CDR3 is CSVLGAGGADTQYF. The DNA for the CDR3 is TGCAGTGTCCTGGGGGCGGGAGGAGCAGATACGCAGTATTTT.

The count of this clonotype is one. The gene calls are TRBV20-1 and TRBJ2-5; 9 bases agree with TRBD2. With 0 bases clipped from V and 5 bases from J, the junction kept 7 bases outside the gene matches. The CDR3 has 15 amino acids. Germline lookup yields CDR1 DFQATT and CDR2 SNEGSKA (reference sequence). The CDR3 DNA is TGCAGTGCTAGAGATCCGACTAGCGGAGGGGAGACCCAGTACTTC. It is translated as CSARDPTSGGETQYF.

In this sample, this clonotype turned up a few times. This chain links TRBV20-1 with TRBJ2-5, with D maybe TRBD2 (6 bases). The CDR3 length is 13 residues. V shed 6 bases and J shed 1 base, with 12 bases lying between them. The germline gives CDR1 DFQATT, CDR2 SNEGSKA (reference sequence). The DNA of the CDR3 is TGCAGTGCAACCCGTAGCGGCCAAGAGACCCAGTACTTC. Amino acids: CSATRSGQETQYF.

This chain joins TRBV29-1 and TRBJ2-3, with 12 bases aligning to TRBD2. This CDR3 is built from 14 residues. Looked up from germline, CDR1 is SQVTM and CDR2 is ANQGSEA. V shed 7 bases, J shed 5 bases, and the junction held 7 bases outside the gene matches. The CDR3 protein is CSGRSGLAGDTQYF. CDR3 DNA sequence: TGCAGCGGCCGTTCGGGACTAGCGGGAGATACGCAGTATTTT.